In its sample, the clone carrying this T cell receptor beta chain was seen many times. The antigen is not known. Using its own MiXCR run on the reads, TCRdb lists one record per CDR3 protein. In the table there are some 71,000 distinct CDR3 sequences, 25% to 30% of which are singletons. The data were taken from a study of T cell repertoires in cytomegalovirus infection. The input for sequencing was CD8+ T cells from cultured PBMCs, taken from culture after CMV antigen stimulation. The source is a human donor in good health (CMV status not recorded). Some clones in this sample may be carry-over from other donors' samples.

The DNA for the CDR3 is TGTGCCAGCAGTCATGGGGCTGCGGTTGATGAGCAGTTCTTC. Its protein product is CASSHGAAVDEQFF. J is TRBJ2-1 and V is TRBV7-8, with a tentative D call TRBD1 (5 bases). With 6 bases removed from V and 8 bases from J, the gap between germline ends came to 17 bases. The CDR3 contains 14 residues. Germline CDR1 SGHVS, CDR2 FQNEAQ.